One sample yielded the 14 T cell receptor beta chains listed below, sequenced in a study of memory CD4+ T cells and cytomegalovirus serostatus. Single viable CD3+CD4+CD8-CD45RO+ cells were sorted as the memory CD4+ T cells. This table comes from immunoSEQ multiplex PCR, and its TCRdb copy is limited to in-frame clones, with some not included. The table shows tens of thousands of clones, with less than 85% occurring only once. The source material was memory CD4+ T cells from blood. Every receptor here comes from an adult in good health and CMV-seronegative. Some clones in this sample may be carry-over from other donors' samples.

This clone showed up just a few times. This chain connects TRBV6-5 to TRBJ1-2, with 8 bases aligning to TRBD1. The germline V gene has CDR1 MNHEY and CDR2 SVGAGI. This CDR3 region has 13 residues. The V and J ends lost 6 bases and 8 bases, in that order; junction bases with no gene match: 8. The DNA of the CDR3 is TGTGCCAGCAGAGGACAGGGTTCGGGGGGCTACACCTTC. Its protein product is CASRGQGSGGYTF.

This clone showed up just a few times. This chain links TRBV10-3 with TRBJ2-1; 7 positions match TRBD2. Germline CDR1 and CDR2: ENHRY and SYGVKD. This CDR3 has 13 residues. Losses at the gene ends were 5 bases for V and 5 bases for J; bases not matched to a gene: 3. CDR3: CAISRTRDNEQFF. The CDR3 DNA reads as TGTGCCATCAGTCGGACTAGGGACAATGAGCAGTTCTTC.

The sample holds a few counts of this clone. V usage is TRBV28 and J usage is TRBJ1-2; no firm D call. The CDR3 runs to 16 residues. Germline values: CDR1 MDHEN, CDR2 SYDVKM. V lost 5 bases, J lost 8 bases, and 24 bases lay in between. CDR3 sequence (DNA): TGTGCCAGCAGTGACTATTTTGGGGAAACCCTAGCGGGCTACACCTTC. It specifies CASSDYFGETLAGYTF.

The chain employs TRBV10-3 and TRBJ2-1; 11 bases are a match to TRBD2. Losses at the gene ends were 4 bases for V and 11 bases for J; bases not matched to a gene: 4. The germline gives CDR1 ENHRY, CDR2 SYGVKD. This CDR3 spans 13 amino acids. CDR3 loop: CAISVAGGPKQFF. The CDR3 DNA follows: TGTGCCATCAGTGTAGCGGGAGGGCCAAAGCAGTTCTTC.

The J gene is TRBJ1-5, the V gene TRBV27, with D uncertain. The V end lost 2 bases, the J end lost 6 bases, and 14 bases lay between the germline ends. Germline V gives CDR1 MNHEY, CDR2 SMNVEV (reference sequence). The CDR3 contains 15 residues. CDR3 DNA: TGTGCCAGCAGTTTAAAAGGGTGGATGGGTCAGCCCCAGCATTTT. This translates into CASSLKGWMGQPQHF.

The chain uses TRBV7-8 and TRBJ2-1, with 15 bases lining up with TRBD2. Germline CDR1 SGHVS, CDR2 FQNEAQ. The junction had 7 bases not matched to a gene; V was cut back by 4 bases and J by 9 bases. The CDR3 is 16 amino acids. The CDR3 nucleotides are TGTGCCAGCAGCTCGCAGGGACTAGCGGGAGGACCTGAGCAGTTCTTC. Translation gives CASSSQGLAGGPEQFF.

This clone showed up just a few times. The chain carries TRBV5-1 and TRBJ2-7; tentatively, D is TRBD2 (5 bases). Trimming took off 6 bases at V and 6 bases at J, with 10 bases between the two ends. CDR1 is SGHRS and CDR2 is YFSETQ in the germline V gene. There are 11 residues in the CDR3. CDR3 in DNA: TGCGCCAGCACCTCGGGGAGCGAGCAGTACTTC. Protein product: CASTSGSEQYF.

The CDR3 protein is CASSFKADSNYGYTF. In DNA form, the CDR3 reads TGTGCCAGCAGCTTCAAAGCGGATTCTAACTATGGCTACACCTTC. The J gene is TRBJ1-2, the V gene TRBV7-2, with D hard to call. The V end lost 3 bases, the J end lost 0 bases, and 11 bases lay between the germline ends. The CDR3 spans 15 residues. Germline values: CDR1 SGHTA, CDR2 FQGNSA.

This chain connects TRBV5-1 to TRBJ1-2; 8 bases agree with TRBD1. Germline CDR1 reads SGHRS; CDR2 reads YFSETQ. The CDR3 consists of 14 residues. The V gene end was trimmed by 0 bases and the J gene end by 7 bases; junction bases not matched to a gene: 5. The chain's CDR3 is CASSLAGTGGGYTF. For the CDR3, the DNA is TGCGCCAGCAGCTTGGCTGGGACAGGCGGTGGCTACACCTTC.

This clone was counted a few times. Other DNA sequences in this specimen translate into the identical CDR3. The chain carries TRBV11-1 and TRBJ1-1; D is possibly TRBD1 (5 bases). There are 14 residues in the CDR3. Trimming took 2 bases from V and 1 from J, leaving 8 bases between them. Germline-derived CDR1 and CDR2 are SGHAT and FQDESV (reference sequence). The CDR3 loop reads CASSLRGANTEAFF. The DNA of the CDR3 is TGTGCCAGCAGCTTACGAGGGGCGAACACTGAAGCTTTCTTT.

This chain uses TRBV6-6 with TRBJ2-6, with D possibly being TRBD1 (5 bases). Trimming cost V 5 bases and J 2 bases, with 13 bases left between them. This CDR3 has 16 amino acids. Germline lookup yields CDR1 MNHNY and CDR2 SVGAGI (reference sequence). The CDR3 loop is CASSTVQGAGANVLTF. The CDR3 region has the DNA TGTGCCAGCAGTACCGTCCAAGGGGCTGGGGCCAACGTCCTGACTTTC.

This clone has just one count. The V and J genes are TRBV5-1 and TRBJ2-1; the D gene is possibly TRBD2 (6 bases). Germline assignment: CDR1 SGHRS and CDR2 YFSETQ. V shed 4 bases and J shed 8 bases, with 19 bases lying between them. The CDR3 extends over 15 amino acids. In nucleotides, the CDR3 is TGCGCCAGCAGCCCGAGGCTAGCGAGGGGTGATGAGCAGTTCTTC. Translation: CASSPRLARGDEQFF.

This rearrangement joins TRBV7-8 to TRBJ2-2; unclear D gene. The V and J ends lost 0 bases and 4 bases respectively, with 12 bases between them. Germline V CDR1 and CDR2: SGHVS, FQNEAQ. CDR3 size: 16 residues. The CDR3 nucleotides read TGTGCCAGCAGCTTAGCGCGCAGGTTGAGCACCGGGGAGCTGTTTTTT. Translating it yields CASSLARRLSTGELFF.

V and J are TRBV28 and TRBJ1-3, with a possible D match to TRBD1 (5 bases). This CDR3 spans 17 amino acids. Germline V gene lookup returns CDR1 MDHEN and CDR2 SYDVKM. V shed 5 bases and J shed 0 bases, with 17 bases lying between them. DNA of the CDR3: TGTGCCAGCAGTACATTGGGGGGGGGAAACTCTGGAAACACCATATATTTT. As protein: CASSTLGGGNSGNTIYF.